A selection of T cell receptor beta chains follows, all from one sample in a study of STAT5B mutations in CD4+ large granular lymphocyte leukemia. Libraries were prepared by immunoSEQ multiplex PCR; TCRdb keeps only in-frame clonotypes and omits some of them. The data show more than 30,000 clones, with 69% seen just once and 2.7% held by the top ten. Sequencing was carried out using CD4+ T cells from blood buffy coats. All receptors derive from a human donor in good health. The CDR3 runs from the conserved cysteine through the conserved F or W. D genes are given only for firm matches. Some rows mark clone size as missing; the rest say once, few, many or name a class of expanded clone.

v_call: TRBV5-1; clone_size: -; d_call: -; j_call: TRBJ2-7; cdr3_aa: CASSLGGSNYEQYF; cdr3_nt: TGCGCCAGCAGCTTGGGTGGCAGTAACTACGAGCAGTACTTC
v_call: TRBV7-2; clone_size: -; d_call: TRBD2; j_call: TRBJ2-7; cdr3_aa: CASSLGFSGGRLLSYEQYF; cdr3_nt: TGTGCCAGCAGCTTAGGGTTTAGCGGGGGGCGACTCCTTTCCTACGAGCAGTACTTC
v_call: TRBV7-2; clone_size: -; d_call: -; j_call: TRBJ1-5; cdr3_aa: CASSFGSYSNQPQHF; cdr3_nt: TGTGCCAGCAGCTTCGGCAGTTATAGCAATCAGCCCCAGCATTTT
v_call: TRBV6-5; clone_size: -; d_call: -; j_call: TRBJ2-3; cdr3_aa: CASQGGPDTQYF; cdr3_nt: TGTGCCAGCCAGGGGGGGCCCGATACGCAGTATTTT
v_call: TRBV28; clone_size: -; d_call: -; j_call: TRBJ2-1; cdr3_aa: CASSLTTGTGSYNEQFF; cdr3_nt: TGTGCCAGCAGTCTAACCACCGGGACTGGCTCCTACAATGAGCAGTTCTTC
v_call: TRBV9; clone_size: few; d_call: -; j_call: TRBJ1-1; cdr3_aa: CASSVGGWNTEAFF; cdr3_nt: TGTGCCAGCAGCGTAGGGGGTTGGAACACTGAAGCTTTCTTT
v_call: TRBV7-8; clone_size: once; d_call: -; j_call: TRBJ2-7; cdr3_aa: CASSLATHGRVTYEQYF; cdr3_nt: TGTGCCAGCAGCTTAGCGACCCATGGAAGGGTCACGTACGAGCAGTACTTC
v_call: TRBV6-5; clone_size: -; d_call: TRBD2; j_call: TRBJ2-3; cdr3_aa: CASSLSGGVADTQYF; cdr3_nt: TGTGCCAGCAGCCTTAGCGGGGGGGTGGCAGATACGCAGTATTTT
v_call: TRBV27; clone_size: few; d_call: -; j_call: TRBJ1-5; cdr3_aa: CASGLERSNQPQHF; cdr3_nt: TGTGCCAGCGGCCTCGAGCGGAGCAATCAGCCCCAGCATTTT
v_call: TRBV7-9; clone_size: -; d_call: -; j_call: TRBJ2-6; cdr3_aa: CASTNTGSAGANVLTF; cdr3_nt: TGTGCCAGCACTAATACAGGGTCTGCTGGGGCCAACGTCCTGACTTTC
v_call: TRBV6-6; clone_size: -; d_call: -; j_call: TRBJ2-3; cdr3_aa: CASSNKGRGYRAQYF; cdr3_nt: TGTGCCAGCAGCAACAAGGGGAGAGGGTATAGAGCGCAGTATTTT
v_call: TRBV5-1; clone_size: once; d_call: -; j_call: TRBJ2-5; cdr3_aa: CASKGLGASQETQYF; cdr3_nt: TGCGCCAGCAAGGGGCTAGGTGCCTCTCAAGAGACCCAGTACTTC
v_call: TRBV4-2; clone_size: -; d_call: -; j_call: TRBJ1-1; cdr3_aa: CASSQDWGLNTEAFF; cdr3_nt: TGTGCCAGCAGCCAAGATTGGGGACTGAACACTGAAGCTTTCTTT
v_call: TRBV15; clone_size: once; d_call: -; j_call: TRBJ2-6; cdr3_aa: CATSRGTAGANVLTF; cdr3_nt: TGTGCCACCAGCAGGGGGACTGCTGGGGCCAACGTCCTGACTTTC
v_call: TRBV25-1; clone_size: -; d_call: -; j_call: TRBJ2-7; cdr3_aa: CASSEEGPSYEQYF; cdr3_nt: TGTGCCAGCAGTGAAGAGGGACCCTCCTACGAGCAGTACTTC
v_call: TRBV7-9; clone_size: -; d_call: -; j_call: TRBJ2-4; cdr3_aa: CASSSKNIQYF; cdr3_nt: TGTGCCAGCAGCTCTAAAAACATTCAGTACTTC
v_call: TRBV7-2; clone_size: once; d_call: -; j_call: TRBJ2-3; cdr3_aa: CASSLGGSKYF; cdr3_nt: TGTGCCAGCAGCTTAGGCGGCTCAAAGTATTTT
v_call: TRBV2; clone_size: -; d_call: -; j_call: TRBJ2-1; cdr3_aa: CASSAQIVGYNEQFF; cdr3_nt: TGTGCCAGCAGTGCCCAAATAGTAGGGTACAATGAGCAGTTCTTC
v_call: TRBV9; clone_size: -; d_call: -; j_call: TRBJ1-5; cdr3_aa: CASSVGQNSPQHF; cdr3_nt: TGTGCCAGCAGCGTGGGGCAGAACTCGCCCCAGCATTTT
v_call: TRBV7-9; clone_size: -; d_call: -; j_call: TRBJ1-5; cdr3_aa: CASSLDINNQPQHF; cdr3_nt: TGTGCCAGCAGCTTAGACATAAACAATCAGCCCCAGCATTTT
v_call: TRBV28; clone_size: -; d_call: -; j_call: TRBJ2-5; cdr3_aa: CASAGSKETQYF; cdr3_nt: TGTGCCAGCGCCGGCTCTAAAGAGACCCAGTACTTC
v_call: TRBV30; clone_size: once; d_call: TRBD1; j_call: TRBJ2-3; cdr3_aa: CAWSFGQGEGDTQYF; cdr3_nt: TGTGCCTGGAGTTTCGGACAGGGGGAAGGAGATACGCAGTATTTT
v_call: TRBV7-2; clone_size: -; d_call: -; j_call: TRBJ1-1; cdr3_aa: CASSLRRAANTEAFF; cdr3_nt: TGTGCCAGCAGCCTCCGACGGGCGGCGAACACTGAAGCTTTCTTT
v_call: TRBV15; clone_size: -; d_call: -; j_call: TRBJ1-5; cdr3_aa: CATSRDRAPRPQHF; cdr3_nt: TGTGCCACCAGCAGAGACAGGGCCCCACGGCCCCAGCATTTT
v_call: TRBV18; clone_size: -; d_call: TRBD1; j_call: TRBJ2-7; cdr3_aa: CASSDRVTYEQYF; cdr3_nt: TGTGCCAGCTCCGACAGGGTCACCTACGAGCAGTACTTC
v_call: TRBV7-3; clone_size: -; d_call: -; j_call: TRBJ1-1; cdr3_aa: CASSPPGTRSEAFF; cdr3_nt: TGTGCCAGCAGCCCACCCGGGACCAGATCAGAAGCTTTCTTT
v_call: TRBV6-5; clone_size: -; d_call: TRBD1; j_call: TRBJ1-3; cdr3_aa: CASRTPGGLGNTIYF; cdr3_nt: TGTGCCAGCAGAACCCCAGGGGGCCTTGGAAACACCATATATTTT
v_call: TRBV5-1; clone_size: -; d_call: TRBD2; j_call: TRBJ2-1; cdr3_aa: CASSLVAGGDNEQFF; cdr3_nt: TGCGCCAGCAGCTTGGTAGCGGGGGGAGACAATGAGCAGTTCTTC
v_call: TRBV19; clone_size: -; d_call: -; j_call: TRBJ1-5; cdr3_aa: CASSARSGGRGRNQPQHF; cdr3_nt: TGTGCCAGTAGCGCCCGGTCGGGGGGGCGAGGTCGCAATCAGCCCCAGCATTTT
v_call: TRBV19; clone_size: once; d_call: -; j_call: TRBJ1-4; cdr3_aa: CASSMAGRGSTNEKLFF; cdr3_nt: TGTGCCAGTAGTATGGCTGGCAGAGGCTCAACTAATGAAAAACTGTTTTTT
v_call: TRBV5-1; clone_size: -; d_call: -; j_call: TRBJ2-7; cdr3_aa: CASKEFLLQEAEQYF; cdr3_nt: TGCGCCAGCAAAGAATTCCTTCTTCAGGAGGCCGAGCAGTACTTC
v_call: TRBV27; clone_size: -; d_call: -; j_call: TRBJ2-2; cdr3_aa: CASSLGANTNTGELFF; cdr3_nt: TGTGCCAGCAGTTTAGGGGCAAACACGAACACCGGGGAGCTGTTTTTT
v_call: TRBV28; clone_size: -; d_call: -; j_call: TRBJ2-3; cdr3_aa: CASTSSQATQYF; cdr3_nt: TGTGCCAGCACCTCTAGTCAGGCTACGCAGTATTTT
v_call: TRBV4-2; clone_size: once; d_call: TRBD1; j_call: TRBJ2-5; cdr3_aa: CASSLLDRGGSKETQYF; cdr3_nt: TGTGCCAGCAGCCTCTTAGACAGGGGGGGCTCAAAAGAGACCCAGTACTTC
v_call: TRBV9; clone_size: few; d_call: -; j_call: TRBJ2-3; cdr3_aa: CASSVSLHTDTQYF; cdr3_nt: TGTGCCAGCAGCGTATCCCTCCACACAGATACGCAGTATTTT
v_call: TRBV20-1; clone_size: -; d_call: -; j_call: TRBJ2-2; cdr3_aa: CSARRTGELFF; cdr3_nt: TGCAGTGCTAGACGGACCGGGGAGCTGTTTTTT
v_call: TRBV2; clone_size: -; d_call: -; j_call: TRBJ2-3; cdr3_aa: CASSEGGAGADTQYF; cdr3_nt: TGTGCCAGCAGTGAAGGGGGGGCAGGGGCAGATACGCAGTATTTT
v_call: TRBV7-2; clone_size: -; d_call: -; j_call: TRBJ2-7; cdr3_aa: CASSLAPGMGYEQYF; cdr3_nt: TGTGCCAGCAGCTTAGCGCCGGGTATGGGGTATGAGCAGTACTTC
v_call: TRBV7-9; clone_size: -; d_call: -; j_call: TRBJ1-3; cdr3_aa: CASSLETVGNTIYF; cdr3_nt: TGTGCCAGCAGCTTAGAGACAGTCGGAAACACCATATATTTT
v_call: TRBV5-6; clone_size: -; d_call: -; j_call: TRBJ2-7; cdr3_aa: CASSLWGPESLYEQYF; cdr3_nt: TGTGCCAGCAGCTTGTGGGGGCCAGAGTCCCTCTACGAGCAGTACTTC
v_call: TRBV5-1; clone_size: -; d_call: -; j_call: TRBJ1-4; cdr3_aa: CASSTTGTGNEKLFF; cdr3_nt: TGCGCCAGCAGCACCACCGGGACGGGGAATGAAAAACTGTTTTTT
v_call: TRBV4-3; clone_size: few; d_call: -; j_call: TRBJ1-4; cdr3_aa: CASRAGLRGNEKLFF; cdr3_nt: TGCGCCAGCAGGGCAGGACTCCGTGGGAATGAAAAACTGTTTTTT
v_call: TRBV9; clone_size: -; d_call: -; j_call: TRBJ2-2; cdr3_aa: CASSVSDLNTGELFF; cdr3_nt: TGTGCCAGCAGCGTGTCAGATCTTAACACCGGGGAGCTGTTTTTT
v_call: TRBV11-2; clone_size: -; d_call: -; j_call: TRBJ1-2; cdr3_aa: CASSLGPSGYTF; cdr3_nt: TGTGCCAGCAGCTTAGGCCCTTCTGGCTACACCTTC
v_call: TRBV4-2; clone_size: -; d_call: -; j_call: TRBJ1-2; cdr3_aa: CASSPGQEYGYTF; cdr3_nt: TGTGCCAGCAGCCCGGGACAAGAGTATGGCTACACCTTC
v_call: TRBV5-1; clone_size: -; d_call: -; j_call: TRBJ1-5; cdr3_aa: CASSFLNRATNQPQHF; cdr3_nt: TGCGCCAGCAGCTTTTTGAACAGGGCTACCAATCAGCCCCAGCATTTT
v_call: TRBV7-8; clone_size: few; d_call: TRBD1; j_call: TRBJ1-6; cdr3_aa: CASSWGQGPPLNSPLHF; cdr3_nt: TGTGCCAGCAGCTGGGGACAGGGGCCCCCTCTAAATTCACCCCTCCACTTT
v_call: TRBV7-9; clone_size: -; d_call: -; j_call: TRBJ1-1; cdr3_aa: CASSYGTAGLRNTEAFF; cdr3_nt: TGTGCCAGCAGCTACGGGACGGCTGGTCTTCGGAACACTGAAGCTTTCTTT
v_call: TRBV19; clone_size: -; d_call: TRBD2; j_call: TRBJ2-1; cdr3_aa: CASSIGLAGGTNEQFF; cdr3_nt: TGTGCCAGTAGTATCGGACTAGCGGGGGGAACCAATGAGCAGTTCTTC